Detailed here is one T cell receptor beta chain. As yet, its antigen is unknown. In TCRdb, the 5' RACE reads were re-called with MiXCR into one record per CDR3 protein. Among around 220,000 distinct CDR3 sequences, 16% were seen once, and the ten largest hold about 3.5%. These data originate in a study of T-cell memory formation after mild COVID-19. Across the study: TCR clustering was largely donor specific.

Notes on the study in general: Pre-infection memory already had some responding clones, implying cross-reactive memory joined. While clones contracting from day 15 to 85 were balanced between CD4 and CD8, later expanders leaned CD4+. CD4+ contracting clones were mainly CM and EM; CD8+ ones, EMRA.

CDR1 is MGHDK and CDR2 is SYGVNS in the germline V gene. The CDR3 contains 15 residues. The junction had 8 bases not matched to a gene; V was cut back by 6 bases and J by 5 bases. Material for sequencing was PBMCs or a T cell subset sorted from them (not recorded which). The chain joins TRBV25-1 to TRBJ2-5; 11 positions match TRBD2. This TCR was recovered from a man younger than 35 who had mild COVID-19 (a few samples of this study predate the infection). Cell type and time point are not known. In nucleotides, the CDR3 is TGTGCCAGCAGGATTAGCGGGGGGGCCGGTGAGACCCAGTACTTC. Translating it yields CASRISGGAGETQYF. The full variable domain, completed using reference TRBV25-1 and TRBJ2-5, is EADIYQTPRYLVIGTGKKITLECSQTMGHDKMYWYQQDPGMELHLIHYSYGVNSTEKGDLSSESTVSRIRTEHFPLTLESARPSHTSQYLCASRISGGAGETQYFGPGTRLLVL.